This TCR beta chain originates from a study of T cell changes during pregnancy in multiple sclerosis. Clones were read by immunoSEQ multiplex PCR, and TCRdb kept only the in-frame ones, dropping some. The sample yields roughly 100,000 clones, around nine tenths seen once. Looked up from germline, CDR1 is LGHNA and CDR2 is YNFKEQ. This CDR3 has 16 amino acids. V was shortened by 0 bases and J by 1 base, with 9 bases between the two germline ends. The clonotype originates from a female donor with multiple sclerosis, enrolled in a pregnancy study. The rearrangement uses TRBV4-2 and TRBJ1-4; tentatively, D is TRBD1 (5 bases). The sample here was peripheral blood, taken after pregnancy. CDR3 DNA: TGTGCCAGCAGCCAAGAAGGGGCACTAACTAATGAAAAACTGTTTTTT. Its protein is CASSQEGALTNEKLFF.